Detailed here is one T cell receptor (beta chain). Its antigen is currently not known. Base qualities were left out, and no much larger clone turns up one base away. Libraries came from the immunoSEQ multiplex PCR assay. T cell repertoires were profiled by deep sequencing of rearranged TCR beta loci, alongside multiparametric flow cytometry. The clones in this table, taken by TCRdb from immuneACCESS, are in-frame only. Not every clone is retained; where verified, under half of the shortfall comes from an unresolved V gene, and the cause of the rest is unknown. Recorded for this sample are approximately 29,000 clones; 75% to 90% of them occurred a single time. The leading ten clones occupy roughly 15% of the sample. The entry originates in a study of lymphopenia after photon versus proton radiotherapy (dated by TCRdb to between 2017 and 2020). With respect to the entire study: Photon and proton radiation therapy were compared by the study for their immunological effects in patients with gastrointestinal tumors who developed high-grade lymphopenia. The 20 or so patients in the cohort had gastrointestinal tumors, were treated with either photon or proton therapy, and subsequently developed lymphopenia. The study aimed to characterize how the two radiation modalities differ in their impact on the immune system. Findings and caveats that apply to the study as a whole: The survival association was assessed only in patients who died, and better survival with proton therapy was presented by the authors as a possibility rather than a demonstrated result. Proton-treated patients stayed relatively stable during treatment, while photon-treated patients lost naive T cells and TCR diversity and gained effector/memory populations. After the lymphocyte count nadir, photon-treated repertoires showed oligoclonal expansion, especially of CD8+ Temra cells, which drove the drop in diversity. Among patients across the cohort who died, overall survival time showed an inverse correlation with a larger post-nadir drop in TCR diversity.

The CDR3 measures 15 amino acids from cysteine to phenylalanine. The DNA shown is the 45-base CDR3, in frame from base 1. The germline V gene provides CDR1 MDHEN and CDR2 SYDVKM. V was cut back by 3 bases and J by 7 bases, leaving a gap of 16 bases between them. The chain joins TRBV28 to TRBJ1-5; the D gene remains uncertain. The material was peripheral blood, obtained from a patient treated with proton-based radiotherapy. The TCR was taken from a woman in her 70s with pancreatic cancer. The CDR3 in this case is CASSFFQHEGQPQHF. The nucleotides read TGTGCCAGCAGTTTCTTTCAACACGAGGGACAGCCCCAGCATTTT.